This T cell receptor (beta chain) is from a study of cytomegalovirus exposure and HLA in healthy donors (dated by TCRdb to the late 2010s). Regarding the study in general: An earlier analysis of under 600 of the donors reported roughly 270 Gb of sequence data and more than 90 million unique TCR beta sequences from 150 million to 200 million T cells. Roughly 300 gigabases of sequencing data and around 88 million unique TCR sequences made up an early release that covered some 640 HLA-typed donors. The genetic ancestry cluster associated with self-reported Caucasian donors included 81% of the roughly 360 genotyped donors. The aim of the study was to test whether cataloging public T cell receptors could identify signatures of past pathogen exposure. The T cell repertoires of several hundred subjects were profiled by immunosequencing and related to cytomegalovirus serostatus. In addition to the first cohort of approximately 650 subjects, a separate validation cohort of approximately 120 different subjects was used. To predict cytomegalovirus infection status, the study brought together high-throughput TCR immunosequencing, statistical association of individual TCRs with disease status, and machine learning. A later analysis re-examined previously published TCR beta repertoires from just over 650 donors and added high-resolution HLA genotyping to investigate patterns of TCR occurrence. Rather than using new phenotypic data, the later analysis identified candidate immune exposures from TCR beta sequences and from how often those sequences occurred across donors. An earlier analysis of around 580 of the donors used high-throughput TCR beta sequencing to judge whether each TCR beta V gene segment behaved as functional or pseudogenic. Donor age, sex, ethnicity and CMV serostatus were collected together with the repertoire data. In a later genetic analysis, genome-wide SNP genotypes for about 55% of the roughly 700 donors were used, and that subset was treated as a discovery cohort. All discovery cohort repertoires had been generated using a single sequencing platform. HLA typing included class I and class II loci at four-digit resolution. Typing coverage differed by locus: A, B, C, DRB1 and DQB1 were typed in roughly 620-630 donors, DQA1 in approximately 520, DPA1 in some 600, and DPB1 in just under 480. Because of strong linkage in the cohort, roughly five DR-DQ haplotypes were treated as single units for association and clustering. Among under 450 genotyped donors of the cohort, an average of about 240,000 unique TCR beta nucleotide sequences were sequenced per donor, roughly 18% of them non-productive. The full study reports these points: Seventeen rarely observed V segments, including chromosome 9 orphons, were excluded from the earlier analysis of about 600 of the donors because counts were too low. Because HLA typing was unavailable for some donors at each locus, only the typed subset was used in association tests. Most CMV-associated TCR beta chains appeared to be HLA-restricted in a later analysis, and the HLA associations seemed to be driven largely by CMV exposure. Most TCR sequences were seen in very few donors, while some public TCRs were found in many individuals. In a later genetic analysis, fewer N-insertions in productive TCRs were reported among donors in an Asian-associated ancestry cluster than the approximately 710-donor mean. According to a later analysis, TCR association rates differed among HLA loci, with DRB1 alleles showing the most associated TCRs and HLA-C alleles showing the fewest. A later analysis reported that several top co-occurrence clusters appeared linked to parvovirus B19, influenza, CMV and Epstein-Barr virus. A cluster of highly shared sequence variants was judged likely to be a technical artifact of the sequencing pipeline. Broadly in line with IMGT annotations, most TCR beta V segments showed up in productive rearrangements about 90% or about 30% of the time in an earlier analysis of 450 to 600 of the donors. Correlated functional status among segregating V segments might be attributable to linkage disequilibrium, but an unknown experimental factor could not be ruled out. Sequencing depth was assumed to be roughly uniform across donors in the presence/absence analyses, though that assumption may not hold. The 87-base-pair reads could not distinguish some IMGT-functional V segments, including TRBV6-2 and TRBV6-3, so those segments were excluded. A few of the identified cytomegalovirus-associated TCR beta chains were confirmed in vitro to be specific for cytomegalovirus antigens. The cohort was sequenced for TCR beta chains only, and without alpha or paired-chain data the features that could be detected were limited. A later analysis found that HLA-associated TCR beta chains were more clonally expanded and had lower generation probabilities than equally common non-associated chains. The classifier was reported to diagnose cytomegalovirus status with high specificity and sensitivity in both the original cohort and the validation cohort. A further reported finding was that TCR beta sequences accurately predicted the HLA-A and HLA-B alleles for most subjects in the first cohort. Assigning TCR associations to individual alleles was difficult when HLA alleles, especially DR and DQ, strongly co-occurred. In a later genetic analysis, a missense DCLRE1C variant was associated with V-gene and J-gene trimming of TCR beta chains, and the association was replicated in an independent cohort. The authors suggested that the approach could potentially be generalized to other disease states and immunological phenotypes. CMV serostatus was the only immune exposure information available for the cohort. A later analysis associated about 17,000 TCR beta sequences with specific HLA alleles at a false discovery rate of 0.05. The study listed 164 TCR beta chains as associated with cytomegalovirus.

The cohort comprised 670 or so healthy bone marrow donors. At the time of sampling, every cohort member was nominally healthy, though immune exposures that went unrecorded were likely present. The donor tested CMV seronegative, placing the donor among the 300 to 400 seronegative members of the cohort. Every donor gave a peripheral blood sample, and the peripheral blood mononuclear cells from that sample were used for TCR beta sequencing. The Qiagen DNeasy Blood Extraction Kit was used to extract genomic DNA from the blood cell samples. Receptor amplification or capture employed the immunoSEQ multiplex PCR assay. The multiplex PCR relied on a mix of 60 forward primers for TCR Vbeta segments and 13 reverse primers for TCR Jbeta segments. The CDR3 region of rearranged TCR beta genes was amplified from genomic DNA by a multiplex PCR assay. The Illumina HiSeq System was used to sequence the amplified TCR beta libraries as 87-base-pair reads. For the original study's pipeline: In a later analysis, about 80 million unique TCR beta chains were counted across the approximately 640 repertoires, and about 9.9 million of these chains were shared by at least two donors. Raw reads were error-corrected and collapsed into unique sequences by a nearest-neighbor algorithm in which closely related sequences were merged to remove PCR and sequencing errors. CDR3 sequences were aligned to IMGT reference sequences to assign V, D and J gene segments. For a sequence to be retained, a match of at least six nucleotides to both a V gene segment and a J gene segment was required. Rearrangements were classified as productive when the CDR3 lacked stop codons and remained in frame with V and J, and all other rearrangements were classified as non-productive. Following IMGT convention, CDR3 was defined as the stretch from the second conserved V-encoded cysteine up to the conserved J-encoded phenylalanine. The earlier analysis of about 640 of the donors excluded any sequence lacking an unambiguous match to a single V gene segment. An earlier analysis of some 610 of the donors called V segments functional above 56.7% productive rearrangements and segregating when the between-donor standard deviation exceeded 5%. A statistical classification framework was developed to diagnose cytomegalovirus status using the catalog of TCR beta chain sequences. In a later analysis, V and J genes were assigned by comparing TCR nucleotide sequences against IMGT/GENE-DB human TR gene sequences. Using the TCRdist pipeline, a later analysis assigned CDR3 sequences along with most-parsimonious VDJ recombination scenarios. In a later analysis, each TCR beta chain was defined by its CDR3 amino acid sequence together with its V-gene family, and reads without a unique V-gene family were excluded. A later analysis removed 592 highly shared, low-generation-probability nucleotide sequences to deal with suspected cross-contamination and a sequencing artifact. A later analysis calculated a clonal expansion index for each public chain from normalized within-repertoire ranks of inferred template counts. A later analysis computed generation probabilities with a VDJ recombination model fitted to out-of-frame rearrangements, and checked the results against IGoR. In a later analysis, hypergeometric tests were used to score TCR-TCR, TCR-HLA and TCR-CMV co-occurrence, with a repertoire-size bias correction applied to TCR pairs. False discovery rates were estimated in a later analysis by permuting HLA or CMV assignments 20 times. In a later analysis, co-occurring TCRs were grouped using DBSCAN, with TCRdist sequence similarity added in when clustering inside HLA-allele-positive subsets. Repertoires with fewer than 30,000 or more than 120,000 public chains, plus five repertoires with anomalous nucleotide sharing, were excluded from co-occurrence clustering. As stored in TCRdb, this immuneACCESS dataset retains in-frame rearrangements with V and J assigned. A fraction of the clones does not appear; measured against another copy, unresolved V genes explain less than half of the discrepancy, and the remainder lacks a known reason. V, J and clone size reflect that table, while D and trimming were determined from the DNA. This sample is represented by about 200,000 clones; approximately 82% of them were singletons. Of the sample, over 3.5% is held by the ten largest clones.

As to this clone: Its antigen is not yet known. No base quality values were provided; no much bigger clone lies one nucleotide off.

CDR1 and CDR2 (SGHTA, FQGTGA) derive from the germline V gene. Measured from the cysteine to the phenylalanine, the CDR3 is 19 residues long. Only the CDR3 part of the read is kept: 57 bases, read in frame from the first base. Trimming accounts for 1 base at V and 4 bases at J, while the number of junction bases matched to no gene is 15. The sample comprised PBMCs. This receptor was identified in a male donor in good health and CMV-seronegative. The chain uses TRBV7-3 and TRBJ1-2; 10 bases in the middle match TRBD1. DNA sequence: TGTGCCAGCAGCTTAATCCCAAACAGACAGGGGGCGCTTCGCTATGGCTACACCTTC. This encodes CASSLIPNRQGALRYGYTF.